This T cell receptor (beta chain) was sequenced in a study of blood T cell repertoires in COVID-19. Study background: Samples representing acute and convalescent COVID-19 were sourced from the United States, Italy and Spain.

Authors' methods: Using reference gene primer amplification, nucleated cell counts were estimated. Some clones are missing from TCRdb's copy, which holds only in-frame ones; the method was immunoSEQ multiplex PCR. D and trimming come from the DNA, and the V and J calls and clone size come from that table. The repertoire holds roughly 250,000 clones, with roughly three quarters as singletons. The CDR3 totals 13 residues. Germline V gene lookup returns CDR1 SGHNT and CDR2 YENEEA. V lost 4 bases, J lost 5 bases, and 1 base stayed unmatched. The genes are TRBV11-3 and TRBJ2-1; TRBD2 matches at 8 bases. The receptor was isolated from a middle-aged woman with active or convalescent COVID-19. Sequencing was carried out using peripheral blood. Here the CDR3 DNA reads TGTGCCAGCAGCTCGGGACTAGACAATGAGCAGTTCTTC. This encodes CASSSGLDNEQFF.